The 22 T cell receptor beta chains reported below all come from one sample, sequenced in a study of blood T cell repertoires in COVID-19. Profiling relied on immunoSEQ multiplex PCR, and the TCRdb table lists in-frame clones only, not all of them. Seen here are 150,000 to 250,000 clones, 87% observed once, and the top ten hold approximately 2.4%. The specimen was PBMCs or T cells enriched from blood (not recorded which). These receptors all stem from a woman younger than 45 who had recovered from COVID-19.

The chain recombines TRBV7-6 with TRBJ2-5; D ambiguous. The V gene lost 3 bases and the J gene lost 5 bases, with 7 bases spanning the gap. This CDR3 has 12 residues. CDR1 SGHVS and CDR2 FNYEAQ come from the germline V gene. CDR3 sequence: CASSFTTETQYF. DNA of the CDR3: TGTGCCAGCAGCTTTACTACGGAGACCCAGTACTTC.

This sequence joins TRBV2 and TRBJ2-7, with 8 bases identical to TRBD2. Germline CDR1 reads SNHLY; CDR2 reads FYNNEI. The CDR3 is 15 amino acids. The V segment lost 7 bases and the J segment 4 bases; nucleotides outside the gene matches: 12. CDR3 DNA sequence: TGTGCCAGCATCAATGGGGGTAGCGGGGCGTACGAGCAGTACTTC. Residues: CASINGGSGAYEQYF.

For the CDR3, the DNA is TGTGCCAGTGGACAGGGGGTCGACTCCTACGAGCAGTACTTC. Translated, it gives CASGQGVDSYEQYF. This chain connects TRBV19 to TRBJ2-7; 10 bases match TRBD1. V lost 8 bases and J lost 0; bases outside the gene matches: 4. Looked up from germline, CDR1 is LNHDA and CDR2 is SQIVND (reference sequence). The CDR3 runs to 14 residues.

The chain joins TRBV6-2 or TRBV6-3 to TRBJ1-5, with TRBD1 as a possible D gene (5 bases). Per the germline V gene, CDR1 is MNHEY and CDR2 is SVGEGT. CDR3 length: 17 residues. V dropped 0 bases and J dropped 3 bases, with 15 bases sitting between them. As DNA, the CDR3 is TGTGCCAGCAGTTACTCGTTTAAACAGGTAGACAATCAGCCCCAGCATTTT. Its protein product is CASSYSFKQVDNQPQHF.

The chain joins TRBV30 to TRBJ1-4, with D unresolved. V was trimmed by 2 bases and J by 3 bases, leaving 10 bases between them. The CDR3 runs 14 residues. CDR1 is GTSNPN and CDR2 is SVGIG in the germline V gene (reference sequence). As DNA, the CDR3 is TGTGCCTGGAGTAGGGTCGGGGCTAATGAAAAACTGTTTTTT. It yields the protein CAWSRVGANEKLFF.

The chain joins TRBV9 to TRBJ2-1; TRBD2 matches 9 bases. Per germline, CDR1 SGDLS and CDR2 YYNGEE. CDR3 size: 17 residues. J lost 6 bases, V lost 3 bases, and 13 bases had no gene match. The chain's CDR3 is CASSANTPGLASNEQFF. In DNA, the CDR3 is TGTGCCAGCAGCGCCAATACCCCGGGACTAGCTTCCAATGAGCAGTTCTTC.

The chain uses TRBV29-1 and TRBJ1-2; TRBD1 is a possible D gene (6 bases). Germline assignment: CDR1 SQVTM and CDR2 ANQGSEA. The length of the CDR3 is 14 residues. With 7 bases removed from V and 2 bases from J, the gap between germline ends came to 17 bases. The DNA of the CDR3 is TGCAGCGCGGCCACAGGGCTAGAGAACTATGGCTACACCTTC. It codes for CSAATGLENYGYTF. The entire variable domain, with the rest obtained from reference TRBV29-1 and TRBJ1-2, is as follows: SAVISQKPSRDICQRGTSLTIQCQVDSQVTMMFWYRQQPGQSLTLIATANQGSEATYESGFVIDKFPISRPNLTFSTLTVSNMSPEDSSIYLCSAATGLENYGYTFGSGTRLTVV.

As to this clone: Other DNA sequences in the same sample also yield this CDR3. V is TRBV13 and J is TRBJ2-2, with D possibly TRBD1 on 6 matching bases. In germline, CDR1 is PRHDT, CDR2 FYEKMQ (reference sequence). Trimming took off 0 bases at V and 1 base at J, with 9 bases between the two ends. The CDR3 contains 16 residues. The CDR3 loop is CASSLGRGGNTGELFF. In DNA, the CDR3 is TGTGCCAGCAGCTTAGGCCGAGGGGGGAACACCGGGGAGCTGTTTTTT.

The chain combines TRBV6-2 or TRBV6-3 with TRBJ2-7; 9 bases agree with TRBD2. The V gene's germline CDR1 is MNHEY and CDR2 SVGEGT. J lost 3 bases, V lost 0 bases, and 3 bases had no gene match. This CDR3 has 15 residues. This chain's CDR3 is CASSYSGGRDYEQYF. In DNA, the CDR3 is TGTGCCAGCAGTTACTCGGGCGGGAGGGACTACGAGCAGTACTTC.

The chain employs TRBV9 and TRBJ2-1, with 7 nucleotides matching TRBD1. V lost 3 bases, J lost 7 bases, and 7 bases stayed unmatched. CDR1 is SGDLS, CDR2 YYNGEE, per germline. CDR3 length: 14 amino acids. CDR3 in DNA: TGTGCCAGCAGCGCAGACAGGGTTAGGAATGAGCAGTTCTTC. Encoded protein: CASSADRVRNEQFF.

The V call is TRBV5-6, the J call TRBJ1-3, with D uncertain. The CDR3 loop spans 15 amino acids. Germline V gene sequence: CDR1 SGHDT, CDR2 YYEEEE. Trimming stripped 3 bases from V and 0 bases from J, with 10 bases between. For the CDR3, the DNA is TGTGCCAGCAGCTCGAGGGAGAGCTCTGGAAACACCATATATTTT. Encoded protein: CASSSRESSGNTIYF.

The chain is built from TRBV6-5 and TRBJ2-5, with D possibly matching TRBD1 (5 bases). Looked up from germline, CDR1 is MNHEY and CDR2 is SVGAGI. CDR3 size: 15 residues. Trimming took 0 bases from V and 5 from J, leaving 13 bases between them. The CDR3 coding sequence is TGTGCCAGCAGTTACTCGAGCAGGGTCAAGGAGACCCAGTACTTC. Its protein product is CASSYSSRVKETQYF.

This chain uses TRBV19 with TRBJ2-1; 7 nucleotides match TRBD1. The ends lost 9 bases at V and 0 bases at J; junction bases unmatched: 14. There are 17 residues in the CDR3. Germline V CDR1 and CDR2: LNHDA, SQIVND (reference sequence). DNA of the CDR3: TGTGCCAGCCACCGGACAGGCCCAATTAGCTCCTACAATGAGCAGTTCTTC. This codes for CASHRTGPISSYNEQFF.

The rearrangement joins TRBV4-1 to TRBJ2-4; a possible D gene is TRBD1 (5 bases). Trimming shortened V by 4 bases and J by 0 bases, and 19 bases separated the two germline ends. CDR1 is MGHRA, CDR2 YSYEKL, per germline. The CDR3 runs to 18 residues. The CDR3 here is CASSRSLIQDLAKNIQYF. CDR3 in DNA: TGCGCCAGCAGCCGAAGCCTAATACAGGATTTAGCCAAAAACATTCAGTACTTC.

This chain links TRBV19 with TRBJ1-1, with D unresolved. This CDR3 comprises 13 residues. Germline V gene sequence: CDR1 LNHDA, CDR2 SQIVND (reference sequence). The V end was cut by 6 bases, the J end by 7 bases, with 15 bases between. The CDR3 DNA is TGTGCCAGTAGCACCTTCGACTCACTTGAAGCTTTCTTT. Encoded protein: CASSTFDSLEAFF. The full variable domain, with the rest looked up from reference TRBV19 and TRBJ1-1, is DGGITQSPKYLFRKEGQNVTLSCEQNLNHDAMYWYRQDPGQGLRLIYYSQIVNDFQKGDIAEGYSVSREKKESFPLTVTSAQKNPTAFYLCASSTFDSLEAFFGQGTRLTVV.

This chain links TRBV12-3 or TRBV12-4 with TRBJ2-3; unclear D gene. The ends were cut back, 5 bases at V and 5 bases at J, with 5 bases in the middle. The CDR3 contains 11 residues. The CDR3: CASSLLDTQYF. The CDR3 DNA sequence: TGTGCCAGCAGTCTGTTAGATACGCAGTATTTT.

The rearrangement uses TRBV4-3 and TRBJ1-1; no definite D call. Looked up from germline, CDR1 is LGHNA and CDR2 is YSLEER. The CDR3 spans 14 residues. Trimming removed 0 bases at V and 1 base at J, with 6 bases between. The CDR3 coding sequence is TGCGCCAGCAGCCAAGAGTTGGCGAACACTGAAGCTTTCTTT. Its protein product is CASSQELANTEAFF.

This chain uses TRBV2 with TRBJ2-3, with TRBD2 identical over 14 bases. The germline V gene has CDR1 SNHLY and CDR2 FYNNEI. The CDR3 sequence is 15 residues long. Unmatched junction bases numbered 3, after V lost 5 bases and J lost 5 bases. CDR3 region: CASSSGLAGGDTQYF. The CDR3 DNA follows: TGTGCCAGCAGTTCTGGACTAGCGGGAGGAGATACGCAGTATTTT.

This chain links TRBV7-2 with TRBJ2-1; 10 bases agree with TRBD1. The CDR3 runs 15 residues. J lost 7 bases, V lost 4 bases, and 7 bases had no gene match. Germline lookup yields CDR1 SGHTA and CDR2 FQGNSA. The CDR3 nucleotides are TGTGCCAGCAGCTCCGACAGGGGGCGGTGGAATGAGCAGTTCTTC. Translation gives CASSSDRGRWNEQFF.

This clone occurred once. V usage is TRBV7-8 and J usage is TRBJ1-1, with D possibly matching TRBD1 (5 bases). Looked up from germline, CDR1 is SGHVS and CDR2 is FQNEAQ. This CDR3 spans 13 amino acids. The germline V and J ends were trimmed by 11 bases and 1 base, with 14 bases remaining between them. The CDR3 loop is CALGGLGNTEAFF. The CDR3 DNA follows: TGTGCCCTTGGGGGACTAGGGAACACTGAAGCTTTCTTT.

The chain has TRBV5-6 and TRBJ2-7; TRBD2 aligns across 10 bases. The germline CDR1 and CDR2 sequences are SGHDT and YYEEEE. After removal of 2 bases from V and 3 bases from J, the junction contained 2 bases not matched to a gene. This CDR3 spans 14 amino acids. CDR3 DNA sequence: TGTGCCAGCAGCTTTTGGACTAGCGGCTACGAGCAGTACTTC. It specifies CASSFWTSGYEQYF.

The chain recombines TRBV5-5 with TRBJ2-7; 12 bases agree with TRBD2. Germline V lookup: CDR1 SGHKS, CDR2 YYEKEE (reference sequence). V lost 2 bases, J lost 3 bases, and 6 bases stayed unmatched. The CDR3 spans 16 residues. The CDR3 sequence is CASSFSRTSGNYEQYF. CDR3 DNA sequence: TGTGCCAGCAGCTTTTCGAGGACTAGCGGGAACTACGAGCAGTACTTC.